The 3 T cell receptor beta chains below were found in one sample sequenced in a study of blood T cell repertoires in COVID-19. This table comes from immunoSEQ multiplex PCR, and its TCRdb copy is limited to in-frame clones, with some not included. The sample has 250,000 or so clones, 80% to 90% seen once. Material: peripheral blood. The receptors were gathered from a man aged 25-40 years with active or convalescent COVID-19.

The V call is TRBV9, the J call TRBJ1-2; tentative D call: TRBD1 (5 bases). V was pared by 0 bases and J by 6 bases, with 15 bases between. Germline V gives CDR1 SGDLS, CDR2 YYNGEE. The CDR3 length is 15 residues. The CDR3: CASSVAPGRGDGYTF. CDR3 DNA: TGTGCCAGCAGCGTAGCTCCGGGGCGGGGGGATGGCTACACCTTC.

This chain connects TRBV5-4 to TRBJ1-1; a possible D gene is TRBD1 (6 bases). CDR1 SGHNT and CDR2 YYREEE come from the germline V gene (reference sequence). V was cut by 4 bases and J by 5 bases, with 15 bases left in between. This CDR3 is 14 amino acids long. The CDR3 here is CASSPDRLGTEAFF. In DNA, the CDR3 is TGTGCCAGCAGCCCCGACAGGCTGGGGACTGAAGCTTTCTTT.

The J gene is TRBJ1-2, the V gene TRBV7-2; TRBD1 matches at 10 bases. This CDR3 has 15 residues. Trimming removed 4 bases from V and 3 bases from J; junction bases left unmatched: 5. Germline-derived CDR1 and CDR2 are SGHTA and FQGNSA. The chain's CDR3 is CASSSTGGVDYGYTF. The DNA of the CDR3 is TGTGCCAGCAGCTCGACAGGGGGCGTGGACTATGGCTACACCTTC.